This T cell receptor (beta chain) was recorded in a study of T-cell reconstitution after alpha-beta-depleted transplantation in children. A TCRbeta library incorporating unique molecular identifiers was prepared. MiXCR was run by TCRdb on the PCR reads, yielding one entry per CDR3 protein. This repertoire shows roughly 500,000 distinct CDR3 sequences, about an eighth found once; its top ten account for 4.5% to 6%. This clonotype showed up just a few times. CDR1 and CDR2 from the germline V gene are GTSNPN and SVGIG (reference sequence). Between the trimmed V and J ends, which lost 2 bases and 0 bases, there was a span of 13 bases. The length of the CDR3 is 16 residues.

V is TRBV30 and J is TRBJ2-2; D may be TRBD1 (5 bases). The sequence was collected from a human donor who donated a stem cell graft to a child with combined immunodeficiency. Specimen: PBMCs from the stem cell graft donor, collected from the stem cell graft. CDR3 DNA sequence: TGTGCCTGGAGTCATCCAACGACAGCGAACACCGGGGAGCTGTTTTTT. Protein: CAWSHPTTANTGELFF.